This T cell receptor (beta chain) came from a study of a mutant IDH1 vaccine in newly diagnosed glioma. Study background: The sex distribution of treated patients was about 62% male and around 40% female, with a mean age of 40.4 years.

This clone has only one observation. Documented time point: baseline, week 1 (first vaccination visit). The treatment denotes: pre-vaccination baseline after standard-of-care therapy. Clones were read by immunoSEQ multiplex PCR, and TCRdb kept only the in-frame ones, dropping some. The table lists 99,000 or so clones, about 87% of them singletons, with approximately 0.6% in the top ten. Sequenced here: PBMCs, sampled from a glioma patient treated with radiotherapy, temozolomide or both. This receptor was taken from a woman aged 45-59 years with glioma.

CDR3 residues: CASSLDQRVQYF. In DNA form, the CDR3 reads TGTGCCAGCAGCTTAGATCAAAGGGTTCAGTACTTC. The chain is built from TRBV11-2 and TRBJ2-4; D ambiguous. V shed 0 bases and J shed 11 bases, with 8 bases lying between them. This CDR3 is 12 amino acids long. Per germline, CDR1 SGHAT and CDR2 FQNNGV.